A selection of T cell receptor beta chains follows, all from one sample in a study of blood T cell repertoires in COVID-19. Method: immunoSEQ multiplex PCR; TCRdb's copy keeps in-frame clones and lacks some. Of about 170,000 clones listed, 70% to 85% are singletons. The sample comprised peripheral blood. The receptor set was obtained from a man older than 75 with COVID-19, enrolled during active disease. The conserved cysteine and the conserved F or W are not part of the CDR3 here. Rows may omit the clone size; those that give it use once, few, many or a size class.

V | size | CDR3
TRBV5-1 | NA | ASSLATGGWRLDEQF
TRBV12-3/TRBV12-4 | NA | ASSLEQNTEAF
TRBV6-5 | NA | ASSRQITGNTIY
TRBV11-1 | NA | ASSSYTEAF
TRBV19 | few | ASSIGQGGQPQH
TRBV7-3 | NA | ASSEPRGGAGGTDTQY
TRBV7-2 | NA | ASSLQGLSVNEKLF
TRBV19 | NA | ASSPREGLQAF
TRBV18 | NA | ASSQGTGLNTEAF
TRBV5-1 | NA | ASSRGGQGGMDEQF
TRBV3-1/TRBV3-2 | NA | ASSPGQGGTYEQY
TRBV10-3 | NA | ATAGQGMNTEAF
TRBV7-8 | once | ASSFRDRGSTDTQY
TRBV5-4 | once | ASSPRGGGSSAKKLF
TRBV5-6 | NA | ASSLLATGIYGYT
TRBV5-1 | NA | ASSPRTGGNTEAF
TRBV6-2/TRBV6-3 | NA | ASSYPAQGMPQH
TRBV7-6 | once | ASSPGQGVTEAF
TRBV9 | NA | ASSVDWGLGQGKIANYGYT
TRBV5-1 | NA | ASSLLGGPGETQY
TRBV2 | NA | ASWLRASYNEQF
TRBV7-3 | NA | ASSSTGGDTGELF
TRBV4-2 | NA | ASSQEGRPGNTIY
TRBV7-2 | NA | ASTLTGTPETQY
TRBV11-2 | NA | ASSPLTGSTEAF
TRBV19 | once | ASSIGAGTMSEKLF
TRBV2 | NA | ASSGPTGGFEKLF
TRBV5-1 | NA | ASSLGDSGNTIY
TRBV24-1 | NA | ATSDHQGNHEQY
TRBV7-2 | NA | ASSLEDSRSNEQF
TRBV9 | NA | ASSVALAADTQY
TRBV27 | NA | ASSLTPGGNTIY
TRBV5-1 | NA | ASSPLSGGANNEQF
TRBV19 | NA | ASRDEGSYNEQF
TRBV19 | few | ASHKGGGQGLYGYT
TRBV11-2 | NA | ASSLGGLGYT
TRBV12-3/TRBV12-4 | few | ASRGTAGEKLF
TRBV9 | NA | ASSARPHRGGNEKLF
TRBV5-1 | NA | ASSSDTNSGNTIY
TRBV5-1 | NA | ASSFGGSSYNEQF
TRBV19 | NA | ASSSPLGGRDDEQF
TRBV5-1 | NA | ASSSGVGVYEQY